The present T cell receptor beta chain was sequenced within a study of blood T cell repertoires in COVID-19. Study-wide background: T cells, B-cell-depleted T cells, or PBMCs provided the cDNA or gDNA that served as material.

Original handling: Nucleated cell number was recorded as an estimate derived from reference gene primer amplification. Method: immunoSEQ multiplex PCR; TCRdb's copy keeps in-frame clones and lacks some. V, J and clone size are taken as reported in that table, and D and trimming were inferred from the DNA itself. Among 200,000 to 300,000 clones listed, around four fifths were seen once. Germline CDR1 and CDR2: MDHEN and SYDVKM. The CDR3 has 15 residues. Losses at the gene ends were 6 bases for V and 4 bases for J; bases not matched to a gene: 9. The source of this sequence is a woman in her sixties or seventies with active or convalescent COVID-19. J is TRBJ2-1 and V is TRBV28, with TRBD2 matching over 7 bases. Sequenced sample: peripheral blood. The CDR3 is CASSSTGTTYNEQFF. CDR3 DNA: TGTGCCAGCAGCTCAACCGGGACTACATACAATGAGCAGTTCTTC. The entire variable domain, with the rest obtained from reference TRBV28 and TRBJ2-1, is as follows: DVKVTQSSRYLVKRTGEKVFLECVQDMDHENMFWYRQDPGLGLRLIYFSYDVKMKEKGDIPEGYSVSREKKERFSLILESASTNQTSMYLCASSSTGTTYNEQFFGPGTRLTVL.